This TCR beta chain appears in the sequencing data of a study of T cells in Graves' hyperthyroidism and ophthalmopathy. With V trimmed by 5 bases and J by 2 bases, 13 bases remained unmatched. Per germline, CDR1 GTSNPN and CDR2 SVGIG (reference sequence). The CDR3 consists of 17 residues. Amplified TCR beta CDR3 regions came from RNA transcripts. The HTBI primer set was used in a first-round RT-PCR of the TCR CDR3. In TCRdb, the multiplex PCR reads were re-called with MiXCR into one record per CDR3 protein. This table has some 270,000 distinct CDR3 sequences, more than 20% appearing once. Uncontrolled infection, other autoimmune disease, pregnancy or lactation led to exclusion. This clonotype was picked up a small number of times.

Sequencing was carried out using blood. This TCR was recovered from a woman between 40 and 55 years old with Graves' ophthalmopathy. The chain combines TRBV30 with TRBJ2-7, with TRBD1 identical over 12 bases. CDR3 bases: TGTGCCTGGTCCGGGACAGGGGGCACCCGCAGGCCCTACGAGCAGTACTTC. Protein sequence: CAWSGTGGTRRPYEQYF.